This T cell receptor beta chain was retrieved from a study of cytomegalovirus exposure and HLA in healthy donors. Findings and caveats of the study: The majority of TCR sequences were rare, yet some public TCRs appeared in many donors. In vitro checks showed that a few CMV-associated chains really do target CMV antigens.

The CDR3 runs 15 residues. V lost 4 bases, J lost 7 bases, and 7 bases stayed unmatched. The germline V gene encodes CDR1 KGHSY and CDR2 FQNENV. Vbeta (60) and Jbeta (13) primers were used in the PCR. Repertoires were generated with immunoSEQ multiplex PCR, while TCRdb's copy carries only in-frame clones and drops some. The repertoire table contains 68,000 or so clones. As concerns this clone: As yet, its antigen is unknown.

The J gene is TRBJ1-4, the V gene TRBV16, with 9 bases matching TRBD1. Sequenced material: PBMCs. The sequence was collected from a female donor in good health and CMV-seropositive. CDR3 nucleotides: TGTGCCAGCAGCCTCACCGGGACAGGGTCTGAAAAACTGTTTTTT. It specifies CASSLTGTGSEKLFF.